The T cell receptor beta chain under discussion was sequenced for a study of T cell responses to AZD1222 COVID-19 vaccine. Points from the study as a whole: Baseline serology detected seropositivity in only six AZD1222 recipients. Unmutated variant regions are reportedly targeted by nearly half of spike-specific TCRs. Following two doses of AZD1222, Spike-specific TCR breadth and depth rose. At 160-218 and 743-854, vaccine-associated CD4 TCRs were dominant, and they spanned spike.

TCRdb's copy holds only in-frame clones and misses some; the assay was immunoSEQ multiplex PCR. The table has about 150,000 clones, 80% to 95% seen once. For this clone: Its antigen is still unknown.

Material: peripheral blood, obtained on day 0 of AZD1222 vaccination. The clonotype originates from an adult in good health.

The CDR3 bases are TGTGCCAGCAGTCTCCAGGGGCCCGCTTCGAACACTGAAGCTTTCTTT. Encoded protein: CASSLQGPASNTEAFF. The J gene is TRBJ1-1, the V gene TRBV6-2 or TRBV6-3; a possible D gene is TRBD1 (6 bases). This CDR3 spans 16 amino acids. CDR1 and CDR2 (germline): MNHEY, SVGEGT. The V end was cut by 5 bases, the J end by 1 base, with 17 bases between.